This TCR beta chain derives from a study of blood T cell repertoires in COVID-19 (TCRdb year 2020). As for the study more broadly: Samples covering the acute and convalescent phases of COVID-19 were provided by collaborators in the United States, Italy and Spain. The material from the prospective study consisted of cDNA or gDNA derived from T cells, B-cell-depleted T cells, or PBMCs. The dataset comprised deeply sampled blood TCRbeta repertoires from subjects exposed to, actively infected with, or recovered from COVID-19. The repertoires were released in a freely available public database intended as a resource for research on the immune response to SARS-CoV-2. The samples were drawn from two sources: the first 160 participants of the ongoing ImmuneRACE study, and 1,000 to 1,500 subjects contributed by 6 global collaborators. Sample metadata almost always included a de-identified subject ID, COVID-19 status, age in years and sex. HLA class I and class II types, where available, came from metadata supplied by the sample provider rather than from assay-based typing.

TCRbeta CDR3 regions were amplified from genomic DNA by means of the immunoSEQ Assay, a bias-controlled multiplex PCR. The paper's data handling went like this. The number of nucleated cells in each sample was estimated by amplification of reference gene primers within the assay. To quantify the absolute abundance of each unique TCRbeta CDR3 rearrangement, sequence reads were collapsed and filtered. For each sample, productive Simpson clonality was calculated by taking the square root of Simpson's diversity index across productive rearrangements. The immuneACCESS repertoire file appears here via TCRdb, limited to in-frame rearrangements. These files lack a portion of the clones; in checked studies, under half of the deficit traces to unresolved V genes, and the cause of the others is not known. From that table come the V and J calls and clone size; the DNA was used to work out D and trimming. For this sample the table gives 360,000 or so clones, of which about 90% were detected only once. Clones ranked in the top ten supply 2.5% to 3% of the sample.

Summary of the overall study and its limitations: The amount of clinical and demographic metadata varied by source and participant and was provided uncurated.

Notes on this clone: The clone's antigen remains unknown. Per-base quality was not reported, and no clone a single base away is much larger than it.

In the prospective study, participants were roughly 18 to 95 years old, resided in 25 or so geographic areas of the United States, and were enrolled through a virtual design. In the prospective study, participants were assigned to cohorts based on the clinical history participants reported in a screening survey and a study questionnaire. Recovered participants in ImmuneRACE Cohort 3 were defined as having two consecutive negative NP/OP PCR tests, clearance from a healthcare professional, or resolution of symptoms. In the prospective study, whole blood, serum and a nasopharyngeal or oropharyngeal swab were collected from each participant by mobile phlebotomists. Participants in the prospective study had the option to provide additional blood draws and questionnaires over an approximately 2-month period. Prospective study blood samples were shipped either frozen or at room temperature before DNA extraction.

The cysteine opens and the phenylalanine closes a CDR3 of 15 amino acids. Only the CDR3 region is kept as DNA, spanning 45 bases read in frame from base 1. The V end loses 3 bases and the J end loses 4 bases, and a stretch of 13 bases separates them. The germline V gene (reference sequence) gives CDR1 as LNHDA and CDR2 as SQIVND. The chain links TRBV19 with TRBJ2-1; TRBD1 is a possible D gene, resting on 7 matching bases. Sequencing used PBMCs or T cells enriched from blood (not recorded which). This TCR came from a woman aged 30 to 39 who had recovered from COVID-19. The DNA sequence is as follows: TGTGCCAGTAGTATGCGGGGACAGCGGTACAATGAGCAGTTCTTC. Its protein reads: CASSMRGQRYNEQFF. The variable domain in full, with residues beyond the CDR3 obtained from the reference TRBV19 and TRBJ2-1 genes, is DGGITQSPKYLFRKEGQNVTLSCEQNLNHDAMYWYRQDPGQGLRLIYYSQIVNDFQKGDIAEGYSVSREKKESFPLTVTSAQKNPTAFYLCASSMRGQRYNEQFFGPGTRLTVL.